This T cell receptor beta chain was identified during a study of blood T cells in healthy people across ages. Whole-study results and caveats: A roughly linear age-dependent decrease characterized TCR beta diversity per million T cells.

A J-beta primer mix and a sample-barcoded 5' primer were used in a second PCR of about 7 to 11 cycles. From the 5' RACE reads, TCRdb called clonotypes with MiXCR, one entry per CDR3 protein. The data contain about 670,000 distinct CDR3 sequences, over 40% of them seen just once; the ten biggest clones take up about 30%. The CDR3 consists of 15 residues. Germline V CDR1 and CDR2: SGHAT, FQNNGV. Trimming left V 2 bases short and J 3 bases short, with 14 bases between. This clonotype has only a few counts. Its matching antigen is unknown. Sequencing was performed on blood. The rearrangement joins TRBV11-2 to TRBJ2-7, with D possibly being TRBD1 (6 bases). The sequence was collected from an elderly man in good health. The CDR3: CASSLNQGRYYEQYF. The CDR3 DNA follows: TGTGCCAGCAGCTTAAACCAGGGGCGGTACTACGAGCAGTACTTC. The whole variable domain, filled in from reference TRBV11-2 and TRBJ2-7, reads EAGVAQSPRYKIIEKRQSVAFWCNPISGHATLYWYQQILGQGPKLLIQFQNNGVVDDSQLPKDRFSAERLKGVDSTLKIQPAKLEDSAVYLCASSLNQGRYYEQYFGPGTRLTVT.